The T cell receptor beta chain under discussion was sequenced for a study of CD8 T cells in Susac syndrome. Trimming removed 4 bases at V and 5 bases at J, with 8 bases between. Germline CDR1 reads SGHTA; CDR2 reads FQGNSA. The CDR3 runs to 12 residues. The authors reverse transcribed roughly 0.5 to 1 ug RNA with random hexamers. Amplification of TCR beta CDR3 was carried out by immunoSEQ multiplex PCR, which covered 54 Vbeta and 13 Jbeta segments. TCRdb reanalysed the immunoSEQ multiplex PCR reads using MiXCR and keeps one entry per CDR3 protein. The data contain more than 150,000 distinct CDR3 sequences, around 94% of them seen just once; the ten biggest clones take up over 0.12%.

The sequenced sample consisted of CD4+ T cells from PBMCs. The TCR comes from a human donor in good health. The chain is built from TRBV7-2 and TRBJ2-5; D ambiguous. DNA for the CDR3: TGTGCCAGCAGCTGGATGAAGGAGACCCAGTACTTC. The encoded protein is CASSWMKETQYF. The complete variable domain, with remaining parts taken from reference TRBV7-2 and TRBJ2-5, reads GAGVSQSPSNKVTEKGKDVELRCDPISGHTALYWYRQSLGQGLEFLIYFQGNSAPDKSGLPSDRFSAERTGGSVSTLTIQRTQQEDSAVYLCASSWMKETQYFGPGTRLLVL.